This entry lists 10 T cell receptor beta chains sequenced from one sample in a study of naive and memory T cell subsets. An equimolar mix of two oligonucleotides served as the beta constant-region primer for TRBC1 and TRBC2. Four rounds of PCR amplified the ligated cDNA using nested alpha and beta constant-region primers plus SP2. Using its own MiXCR run on the UMI-ligation and nested PCR reads, TCRdb lists one record per CDR3 protein. The sample contains about 150,000 distinct CDR3 sequences, roughly 23% of which appear only once. Antigens for these TCRs are unknown. Study conclusions and caveats: Especially in CD8 cells, naive repertoires contained a few larger clonotypes, possibly CD45RA-re-expressing memory cells.

The material sequenced was naive CD4+ T cells from blood. The receptor source for this set is a human donor in good health.

The chain employs TRBV7-9 and TRBJ2-1; 10 bases map to TRBD2. The CDR3 has 15 residues. J lost 7 bases, V lost 8 bases, and 11 bases had no gene match. In germline, CDR1 is SEHNR, CDR2 FQNEAQ (reference sequence). The CDR3 spells CASRVPSGRRNEQFF. The CDR3 DNA sequence: TGTGCCAGCCGAGTGCCTAGCGGGAGAAGGAATGAGCAGTTCTTC.

This clonotype was counted only a few times. The V and J genes are TRBV24-1 and TRBJ2-1, with 8 positions matching TRBD2. This CDR3 is built from 16 residues. V lost 1 base, J lost 6 bases, and 7 bases stayed unmatched. CDR1 and CDR2 from the germline V gene are KGHDR and SFDVKD. As DNA, the CDR3 is TGTGCCACCAGTGATTTTAGGGGGACTAGTGTCAATGAGCAGTTCTTC. Protein sequence: CATSDFRGTSVNEQFF.

This clonotype was observed a handful of times. J is TRBJ1-5 and V is TRBV6-5; D possibly corresponds to TRBD1 (5 bases). The germline V gene has CDR1 MNHEY and CDR2 SVGAGI. The CDR3 is 13 amino acids. The ends were cut back, 6 bases at V and 8 bases at J, with 14 bases in the middle. The CDR3 spells CASRAWGGEPQHF. The DNA for the CDR3 is TGTGCCAGCAGGGCCTGGGGGGGAGAGCCCCAGCATTTT.

There are many counts of this clonotype. This chain uses TRBV12-3 or TRBV12-4 with TRBJ2-1; D is undetermined. V lost 5 bases and J 6 bases, leaving 5 bases between the germline ends. This CDR3 spans 11 amino acids. The CDR3, as DNA: TGTGCCAGCAGTCACGGCAATGAGCAGTTCTTC. As protein: CASSHGNEQFF.

V is TRBV6-5 and J is TRBJ2-7; D perhaps matches TRBD1 (6 bases). Germline CDR1 and CDR2: MNHEY and SVGAGI. The ends were cut back, 6 bases at V and 9 bases at J, with 12 bases in the middle. The CDR3 has 11 amino acids. The CDR3 loop reads CASRLQGRQYF. The DNA for the CDR3 is TGTGCCAGCAGACTGCAGGGGAGGCAGTACTTC.

This clonotype was seen only a few times. CDR3 coding DNA: TGCAGTGCTAGCTCATTGGGTTCTGGGGCCAACGTCCTGACTTTC. As protein: CSASSLGSGANVLTF. The rearrangement uses TRBV20-1 and TRBJ2-6; D gene uncertain. V was trimmed by 3 bases and J by 1 base, leaving 10 bases between them. The germline gives CDR1 DFQATT, CDR2 SNEGSKA (reference sequence). The CDR3 runs to 15 residues.

This clonotype appeared many times. This chain uses TRBV20-1 with TRBJ2-1; D gene ambiguous. Germline V gene sequence: CDR1 DFQATT, CDR2 SNEGSKA (reference sequence). Trimming stripped 3 bases from V and 4 bases from J, with 7 bases between. CDR3 size: 12 residues. CDR3 protein: CSASGGYNEQFF. The CDR3 region has the DNA TGCAGTGCTAGTGGCGGATACAATGAGCAGTTCTTC.

The chain carries TRBV29-1 and TRBJ2-1, with TRBD2 matching over 8 bases. V shed 5 bases and J 1 base; nucleotides not matched to a gene: 4. CDR1 and CDR2 (germline): SQVTM, ANQGSEA. There are 14 residues in the CDR3. The CDR3 sequence: CSVSGSGSYNEQFF. CDR3 DNA: TGCAGCGTTAGCGGGAGTGGATCCTACAATGAGCAGTTCTTC.

The chain uses TRBV7-9 and TRBJ2-3; D uncertain. CDR1 and CDR2 (germline): SEHNR, FQNEAQ (reference sequence). The CDR3 is 15 residues long. The V end lost 3 bases, the J end lost 1 base, and 11 bases lay between the germline ends. The CDR3 sequence: CASSLRRFGTDTQYF. The CDR3 DNA is TGTGCCAGCAGCTTGAGGCGCTTTGGCACAGATACGCAGTATTTT.

The chain couples TRBV24-1 to TRBJ2-1; D remains ambiguous. The CDR3 has 18 residues. V gave up 4 bases and J gave up 6 bases, with 24 bases separating them. From germline, CDR1 is KGHDR and CDR2 SFDVKD. The CDR3, as DNA: TGTGCCACCAGTGACCCGCGGACCAGTTCCTCACCTCGCAATGAGCAGTTCTTC. Its translation: CATSDPRTSSSPRNEQFF.